Ten or more counts support the clone carrying this T cell receptor (beta chain). Antigen specificity is unknown. This sample is drawn from a study of identical twins. Points from the study as a whole: Conclusions were drawn cross-sectionally by statistical analysis, without following the same donors. There was more out-of-frame TCR alpha sharing in monozygotic twins than models estimated. Beta out-of-frame sequences displayed a weaker excess of sharing between twins.

Template switching (which added a universal primer site) was used, and cDNA carried unique molecular identifiers. TCRdb ran MiXCR on the 5' RACE reads and lists one entry per CDR3 protein. This sample carries about 450,000 distinct CDR3 sequences, about a fifth of them seen once, and the ten largest clones take 10% to 15%. Unmatched junction bases numbered 18, after V lost 8 bases and J lost 6 bases. The germline V gene has CDR1 SGHRS and CDR2 YFSETQ. The CDR3 covers 16 residues. The J gene is TRBJ2-5, the V gene TRBV5-1, with 8 bases aligning to TRBD1. This sequence was found in a man aged 50 or older in good health. The sample taken for sequencing was naive T cells sorted from blood. Written as DNA, the CDR3 is TGCGCCAGAAACACACCCGGGACAGGCGATAGGAAGACCCAGTACTTC. Translating gives CARNTPGTGDRKTQYF.